This T cell receptor beta chain derives from a study of identical twins. The study's findings and limits: Beta out-of-frame sequences displayed a weaker excess of sharing between twins. Part of the zero-insertion signal could reflect confounding by invariant MAIT and iNKT cells. There was an excess of low generation probability in the out-of-frame alpha sequences that twins shared.

V was clipped by 1 base and J by 7 bases, with 22 bases between them. The germline V gene encodes CDR1 MGHRA and CDR2 YSYEKL. This CDR3 contains 17 residues. With regard to this clonotype: Its antigen is as yet unknown.

Unique molecular identifiers were present on the cDNA, and a universal primer site came from template switching. TCRdb passed the 5' RACE reads through MiXCR, listing each CDR3 protein once. The data show over 200,000 distinct CDR3 sequences, with roughly a tenth seen just once and 9% to 10% held by the top ten. What was sequenced was memory T cells sorted from blood. The chain links TRBV4-1 to TRBJ1-2; D might be TRBD1 (6 bases). This clonotype was obtained from a man in his forties or fifties in good health. The CDR3, as DNA: TGCGCCAGCAGCCAAGCCCCGGGGGCGGGGGGCGTCGGTGGCTACACCTTC. Residues: CASSQAPGAGGVGGYTF.